This T cell receptor (beta chain) is from a study of blood T cell repertoires in COVID-19. About the study: T cells, B-cell-depleted T cells, or PBMCs supplied cDNA or gDNA.

Here immunoSEQ multiplex PCR was the method, and the copy in TCRdb shows in-frame clones only, minus some. The sample comprises about half a million clones, about 88% of which are singletons, and around 8% rests with the top ten. The CDR3 contains 15 residues. V lost 0 bases and J lost 5; bases outside the gene matches: 6. Per the germline V gene, CDR1 is LGHDT and CDR2 is YNNKEL (reference sequence). The specimen was PBMCs or T cells enriched from blood (not recorded which). This TCR was sampled from a woman aged 55-70 years who had recovered from COVID-19. This chain links TRBV3-1 (or the pseudogene TRBV3-2) with TRBJ1-2; TRBD1 matches 7 bases. The CDR3 protein is CASSQESVRGYGYTF. CDR3 in DNA: TGTGCCAGCAGCCAAGAAAGCGTCAGGGGGTATGGCTACACCTTC.